This T cell receptor beta chain was recovered during a study of blood T cell repertoires in COVID-19. About the research overall: Sites in the United States, Italy and Spain provided acute and convalescent COVID-19 samples. From T cells, B-cell-depleted T cells, or PBMCs came the material, which was cDNA or gDNA.

The authors' processing: Amplification from reference gene primers served as the basis for estimated nucleated cell counts. Clones were read by immunoSEQ multiplex PCR, and TCRdb kept only the in-frame ones, dropping some. V and J calls and clone size come straight from that table; D and trimming were deduced from the DNA. Here the sample spans 250,000 or so clones, 89% being singletons. This CDR3 spans 18 amino acids. CDR1 is SGHAT, CDR2 FQNNGV, per germline. The V segment lost 3 bases and the J segment 1 base; nucleotides outside the gene matches: 11. This rearrangement joins TRBV11-2 to TRBJ2-5, with 10 bases lining up with TRBD2. This TCR came from a woman aged 40-49 years who had recovered from COVID-19. Sequences were obtained from peripheral blood. The CDR3 DNA follows: TGTGCCAGCAGCTTTCACCTAGCGGGAGTCGGGGCCCAAGAGACCCAGTACTTC. It is translated as CASSFHLAGVGAQETQYF.